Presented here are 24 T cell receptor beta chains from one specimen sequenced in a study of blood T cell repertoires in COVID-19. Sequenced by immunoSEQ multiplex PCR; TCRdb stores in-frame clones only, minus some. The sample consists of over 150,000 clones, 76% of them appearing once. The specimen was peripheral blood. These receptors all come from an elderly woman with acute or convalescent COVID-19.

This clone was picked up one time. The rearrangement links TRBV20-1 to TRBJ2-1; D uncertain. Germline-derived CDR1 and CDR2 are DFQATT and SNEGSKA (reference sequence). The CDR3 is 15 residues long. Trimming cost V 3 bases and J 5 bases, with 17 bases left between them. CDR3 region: CSASQAVSPNNEQFF. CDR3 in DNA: TGCAGTGCTAGTCAGGCAGTCAGCCCGAACAATGAGCAGTTCTTC.

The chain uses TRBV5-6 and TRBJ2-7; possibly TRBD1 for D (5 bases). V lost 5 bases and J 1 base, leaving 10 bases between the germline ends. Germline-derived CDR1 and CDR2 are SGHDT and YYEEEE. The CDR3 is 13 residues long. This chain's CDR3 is CASRRQRSYEQYF. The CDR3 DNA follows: TGTGCCAGCAGAAGACAGAGATCCTACGAGCAGTACTTC.

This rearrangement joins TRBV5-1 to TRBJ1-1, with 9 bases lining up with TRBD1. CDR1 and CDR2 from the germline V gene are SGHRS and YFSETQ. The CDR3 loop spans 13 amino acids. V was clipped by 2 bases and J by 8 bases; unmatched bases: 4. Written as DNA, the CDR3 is TGCGCCAGCAGCTTAAGCACAGGGGGCGAAGCTTTCTTT. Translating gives CASSLSTGGEAFF.

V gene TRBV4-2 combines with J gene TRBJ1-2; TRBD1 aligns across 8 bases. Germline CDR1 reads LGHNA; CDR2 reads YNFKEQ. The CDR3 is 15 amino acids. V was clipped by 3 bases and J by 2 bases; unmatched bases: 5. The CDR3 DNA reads TGTGCCAGCAGCCAGGGCAGGGGGCTGAACTATGGCTACACCTTC. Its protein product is CASSQGRGLNYGYTF.

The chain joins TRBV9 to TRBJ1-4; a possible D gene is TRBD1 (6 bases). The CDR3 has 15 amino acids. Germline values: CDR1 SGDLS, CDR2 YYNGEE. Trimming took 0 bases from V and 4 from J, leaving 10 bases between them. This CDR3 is CASSVGTAHNEKLFF. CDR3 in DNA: TGTGCCAGCAGCGTAGGGACAGCCCATAATGAAAAACTGTTTTTT.

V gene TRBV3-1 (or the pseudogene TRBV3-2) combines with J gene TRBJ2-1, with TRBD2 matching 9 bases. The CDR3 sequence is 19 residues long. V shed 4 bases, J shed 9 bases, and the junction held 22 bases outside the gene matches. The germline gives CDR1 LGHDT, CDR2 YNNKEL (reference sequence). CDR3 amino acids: CASSRGSPGVRGGGSEQFF. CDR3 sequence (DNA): TGTGCCAGCAGCCGGGGGTCCCCGGGGGTGCGGGGGGGCGGTAGTGAGCAGTTCTTC.

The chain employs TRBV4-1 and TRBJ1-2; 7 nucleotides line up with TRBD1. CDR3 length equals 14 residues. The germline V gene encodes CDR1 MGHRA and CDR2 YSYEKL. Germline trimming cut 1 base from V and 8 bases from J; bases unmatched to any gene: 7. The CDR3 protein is CASSQGDSPLGYTF. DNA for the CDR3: TGCGCCAGCAGCCAAGGGGACAGCCCTCTGGGCTACACCTTC.

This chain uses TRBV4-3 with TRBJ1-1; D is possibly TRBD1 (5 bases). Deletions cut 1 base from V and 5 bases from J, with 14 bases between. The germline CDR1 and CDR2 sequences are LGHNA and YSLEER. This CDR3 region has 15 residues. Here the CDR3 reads CASSQGGVGRTEAFF. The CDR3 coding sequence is TGCGCCAGCAGCCAAGGGGGCGTCGGGAGGACTGAAGCTTTCTTT.

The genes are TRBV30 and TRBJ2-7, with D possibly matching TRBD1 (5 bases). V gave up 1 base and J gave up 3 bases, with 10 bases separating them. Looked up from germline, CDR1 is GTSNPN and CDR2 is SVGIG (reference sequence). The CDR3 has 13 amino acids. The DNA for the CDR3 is TGTGCCTGGAGTGGGGTCAGGGACTACGAGCAGTACTTC. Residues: CAWSGVRDYEQYF.

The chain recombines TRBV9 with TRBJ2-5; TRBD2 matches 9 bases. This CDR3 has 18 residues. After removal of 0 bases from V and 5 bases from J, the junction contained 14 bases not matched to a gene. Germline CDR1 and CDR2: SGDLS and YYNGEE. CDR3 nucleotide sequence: TGTGCCAGCAGCGTAGGGTCCCGCAGGGCTAGCGGGGCGGAGACCCAGTACTTC. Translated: CASSVGSRRASGAETQYF. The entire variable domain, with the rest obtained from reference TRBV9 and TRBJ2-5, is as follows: DSGVTQTPKHLITATGQRVTLRCSPRSGDLSVYWYQQSLDQGLQFLIQYYNGEERAKGNILERFSAQQFPDLHSELNLSSLELGDSALYFCASSVGSRRASGAETQYFGPGTRLLVL.

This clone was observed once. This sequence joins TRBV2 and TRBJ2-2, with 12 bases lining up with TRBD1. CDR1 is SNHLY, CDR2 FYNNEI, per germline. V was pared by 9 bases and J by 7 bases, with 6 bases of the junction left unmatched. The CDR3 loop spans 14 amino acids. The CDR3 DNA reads TGTGCCAGGGGACAGGGGGCGCCGGGCGGGGAGCTGTTTTTT. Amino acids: CARGQGAPGGELFF.

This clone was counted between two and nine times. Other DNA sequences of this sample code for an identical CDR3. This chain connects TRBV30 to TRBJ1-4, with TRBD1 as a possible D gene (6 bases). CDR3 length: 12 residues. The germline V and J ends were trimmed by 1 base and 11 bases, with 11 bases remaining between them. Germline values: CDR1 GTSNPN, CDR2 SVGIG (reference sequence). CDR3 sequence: CAWSGGGGKLFF. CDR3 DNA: TGTGCCTGGAGTGGAGGGGGGGGTAAACTGTTTTTT.

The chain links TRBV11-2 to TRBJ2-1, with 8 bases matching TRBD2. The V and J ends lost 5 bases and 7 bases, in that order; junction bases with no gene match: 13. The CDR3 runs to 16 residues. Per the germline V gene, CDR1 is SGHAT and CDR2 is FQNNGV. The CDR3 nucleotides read TGTGCCAGCAGCCGCCCCTCTCCGGGAGGGCGGAATGAGCAGTTCTTC. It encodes CASSRPSPGGRNEQFF.

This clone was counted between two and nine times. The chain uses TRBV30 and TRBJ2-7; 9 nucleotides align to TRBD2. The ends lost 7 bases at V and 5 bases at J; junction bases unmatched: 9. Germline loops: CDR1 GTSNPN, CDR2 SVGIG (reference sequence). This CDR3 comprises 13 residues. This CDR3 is CAFLGGRGDEQYF. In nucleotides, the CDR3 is TGTGCCTTCCTGGGCGGGAGGGGCGACGAGCAGTACTTC.

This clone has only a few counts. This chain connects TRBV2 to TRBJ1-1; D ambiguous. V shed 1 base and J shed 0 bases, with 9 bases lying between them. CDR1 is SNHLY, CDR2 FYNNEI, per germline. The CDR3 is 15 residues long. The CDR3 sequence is CASSEEGGLNTEAFF. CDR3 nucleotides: TGTGCCAGCAGTGAAGAAGGCGGCTTGAACACTGAAGCTTTCTTT.

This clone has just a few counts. The CDR3 spells CASSHFSPNTEAFF. CDR3 in DNA: TGTGCCAGCAGCCATTTCTCCCCCAACACTGAAGCTTTCTTT. The chain has TRBV3-1 (or the pseudogene TRBV3-2) and TRBJ1-1; D uncertain. CDR3 length: 14 residues. Trimming left V 3 bases short and J 2 bases short, with 10 bases between. CDR1 LGHDT and CDR2 YNNKEL come from the germline V gene (reference sequence).

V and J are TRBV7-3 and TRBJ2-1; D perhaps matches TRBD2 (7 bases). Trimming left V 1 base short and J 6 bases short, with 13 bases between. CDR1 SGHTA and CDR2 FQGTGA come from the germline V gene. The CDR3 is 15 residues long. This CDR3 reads CASSLNGGLSNEQFF. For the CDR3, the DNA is TGTGCCAGCAGCTTAAACGGGGGGCTCTCCAATGAGCAGTTCTTC. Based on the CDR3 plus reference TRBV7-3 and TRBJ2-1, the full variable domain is GAGVSQTPSNKVTEKGKYVELRCDPISGHTALYWYRQSLGQGPEFLIYFQGTGAADDSGLPNDRFFAVRPEGSVSTLKIQRTERGDSAVYLCASSLNGGLSNEQFFGPGTRLTVL.

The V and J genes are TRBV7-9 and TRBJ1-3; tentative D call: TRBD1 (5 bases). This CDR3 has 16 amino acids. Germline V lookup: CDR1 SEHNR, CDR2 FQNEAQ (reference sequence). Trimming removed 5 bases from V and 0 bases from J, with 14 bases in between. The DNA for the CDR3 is TGTGCCAGCAGCCAACGCGCGGGGGACTCTGGAAACACCATATATTTT. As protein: CASSQRAGDSGNTIYF.

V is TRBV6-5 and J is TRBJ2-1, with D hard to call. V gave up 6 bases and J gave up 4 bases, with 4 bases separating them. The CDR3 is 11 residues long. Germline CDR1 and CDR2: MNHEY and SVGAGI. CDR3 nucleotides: TGTGCCAGCAGCCAGTACAATGAGCAGTTCTTC. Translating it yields CASSQYNEQFF.

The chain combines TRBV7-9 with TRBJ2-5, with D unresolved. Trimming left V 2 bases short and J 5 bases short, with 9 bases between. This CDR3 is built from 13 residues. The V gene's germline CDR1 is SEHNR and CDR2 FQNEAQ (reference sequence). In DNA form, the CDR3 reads TGTGCCAGCAGCTTAAGCCCAGGCGAGACCCAGTACTTC. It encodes CASSLSPGETQYF.

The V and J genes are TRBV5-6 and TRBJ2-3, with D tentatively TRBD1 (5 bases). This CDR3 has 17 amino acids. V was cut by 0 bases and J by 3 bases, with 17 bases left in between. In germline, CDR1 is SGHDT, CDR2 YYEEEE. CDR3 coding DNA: TGTGCCAGCAGCTTGGGTCTGCAGGGTCGGTTTACAGATACGCAGTATTTT. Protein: CASSLGLQGRFTDTQYF.

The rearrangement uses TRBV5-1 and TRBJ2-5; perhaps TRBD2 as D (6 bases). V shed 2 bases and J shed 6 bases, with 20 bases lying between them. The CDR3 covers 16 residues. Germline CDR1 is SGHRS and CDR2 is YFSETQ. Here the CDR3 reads CASSFGQGGGSKTQYF. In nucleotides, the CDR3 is TGCGCCAGCAGCTTCGGCCAGGGAGGTGGTTCGAAGACCCAGTACTTC. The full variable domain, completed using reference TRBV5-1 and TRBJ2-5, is KAGVTQTPRYLIKTRGQQVTLSCSPISGHRSVSWYQQTPGQGLQFLFEYFSETQRNKGNFPGRFSGRQFSNSRSEMNVSTLELGDSALYLCASSFGQGGGSKTQYFGPGTRLLVL.

The CDR3 DNA sequence: TGTGCCAGCAGCTTAATCGGCGGGACAGGGGACGCCTACGAGCAGTACTTC. As protein: CASSLIGGTGDAYEQYF. The chain is built from TRBV5-5 and TRBJ2-7, with 10 bases identical to TRBD1. Per germline, CDR1 SGHKS and CDR2 YYEKEE (reference sequence). J lost 2 bases, V lost 2 bases, and 10 bases had no gene match. CDR3 length equals 17 residues.

This chain's CDR3 is CSAATGGRHNEQFF. The CDR3 region has the DNA TGCAGCGCCGCGACAGGGGGCCGACACAATGAGCAGTTCTTC. The chain joins TRBV29-1 to TRBJ2-1; 10 nucleotides match TRBD1. V lost 7 bases, J lost 5 bases, and 8 bases stayed unmatched. The CDR3 covers 14 residues. Germline CDR1 and CDR2: SQVTM and ANQGSEA.